This T cell receptor beta chain was observed in a study of blood T cells in healthy people across ages. Regarding the study as a whole: The CMV status of each donor remained undetermined, and this could have confounded shifts in expanded clonotypes.

Trimming removed 9 bases from V and 3 bases from J; junction bases left unmatched: 3. The CDR3 covers 12 residues. Germline lookup yields CDR1 KGHDR and CDR2 SFDVKD. Primed by a sample-barcoded 5' primer and a J-beta primer mix, a second PCR proceeded for about 6 to 11 cycles. TCRdb re-derived calls from the 5' RACE reads in MiXCR, one entry per CDR3 protein. The sample records around 1,900,000 distinct CDR3 sequences, approximately 40% being singletons. This clonotype was seen only a few times. Antigen specificity is unknown. The sequence derives from a human donor in good health. Sequencing was done on a sample of blood. This chain links TRBV24-1 with TRBJ1-2; 7 nucleotides align to TRBD1. CDR3 protein: CATAGTDYGYTF. DNA for the CDR3: TGTGCCACCGCCGGGACAGACTATGGCTACACCTTC.